This T cell receptor (beta chain) was identified during a study of shared clonotypes between healthy human individuals (dated by TCRdb to 2018 to 2020). In terms of the full investigation: A few men and two women, aged 18 to 49 years, made up the cohort. Blood TCR repertoires of about five healthy adults were deeply sequenced to estimate repertoire size and the extent of clonotype sharing between individuals. For each donor, CD4 naive and CD4 memory were each given three plates, CD8 naive was given two plates, and CD8 memory was given one plate. Libraries were prepared and TCR repertoires were sequenced by different laboratories using diverse techniques, in order to increase sequencing depth and limit assay-specific biases. Each donor's leukapheresis produced roughly between roughly 0.94 and 9.5 billion PBMCs. General study outcomes and caveats: Because the study included a small number of donors, the genetic and exposure-history diversity represented was limited. Rarefaction of sorted-subset datasets indicated incomplete sequencing despite the large sequencing depth. Sharing across a handful of donors was observed for 5% to 6.5% of naive CD4, 3% to 4% of naive CD8, about 2.3% of memory CD4, and around 0.4% of memory CD8 clonotypes. Clonotypes shared by all four sorted-subset donors showed higher generation probabilities than non-shared clonotypes. Sampling was limited to blood, and TCR repertoires in tissue likely differ from TCR repertoires in blood. Estimated clonotype richness was generally larger for naive than for memory subsets. Pairwise subsampling led to the expectation that sequencing depth would affect the degree of clonotype sharing among donors.

CD8 naive samples were CD45RO-negative cells positively selected for CCR7, giving a CD45RA+CCR7+ population that excluded TemRA cells. The donors were healthy, HIV-negative adults who had no recently reported acute infections or vaccinations. Only Caucasian adults living in Nashville, Tennessee, USA were represented among the donors. After blood collection by leukapheresis, PBMCs were isolated using Ficoll-Histopaque density gradient centrifugation and then cryopreserved in the vapor phase of liquid nitrogen. Analytical flow cytometry was used to check the purity and quantity of every magnetically sorted T cell population. Each sorted fraction had its genomic DNA isolated and then quantified by UV absorbance on a Nanodrop 2000c. Using the deep immunoSEQ assay, multiplex PCR amplified TCR CDR3 regions from genomic DNA. For each cell subset, the extracted genomic DNA was distributed evenly across all wells of several immunoSEQ 96-well plates, and each plate served as one replicate. For sorted subsets, each replicate PCR was loaded with about 200 ng genomic DNA, equivalent to about 33,000 T cell genomes. Purified libraries were measured with a Qubit 3.0 fluorometer, size-checked on a Bioanalyzer 2100, and measured again with the KAPA Library Quantification kit. Each immunoSEQ 96-well plate was sequenced on its own single-read 150-cycle Illumina NextSeq 550 flow cell. Per the authors' processing: Because the immunoSEQ output included only junctional sequences and no quality scores, the filtering could not be the same as the filtering used for full-length reads. To assign V/J genes and CDR3, sequences were annotated against IMGT germline references using PyIR, a Python wrapper for IgBLAST v1.9. Reads were removed for weak V/J assignments (E-value above 1e-6), missing CDR3, stop codons, out-of-frame junctions, or ambiguous translated residues. V3J clonotypes were defined by identical inferred V gene, J gene, and CDR3 amino acid sequence. Percentage overlap between repertoires was calculated by dividing the number of shared unique clonotypes by the size of the smaller repertoire. Richness of each repertoire was evaluated using RTK rarefaction, the Chao1 estimator, and Recon v2.1 estimates of unobserved clonotypes. Generation probabilities for all TCRbeta clonotypes obtained by the gDNA method from a few donors were computed using OLGA. Here the immuneACCESS table is served through TCRdb, limited to in-frame sequences with V and J called. Missing clones are a known gap in these copies; in checked studies unresolved V genes cover under half, and the rest lacks a known reason. The V and J calls and clone size come from that table; D and trimming were worked out from the DNA. The sample contains roughly 550,000 clones, nearly 97% of them found a single time. The top ten clonotypes cover 0.09% to 0.13% of the sample.

Worth noting for this clone: Its recognized antigen is unknown. Base qualities are not at hand, and no much larger clone is one base apart.

The CDR3 contains 15 residues, cysteine and phenylalanine counted. Of all the DNA, just the CDR3 is kept, 45 bases in frame from base 1. V was cut back by 1 base and J by 7 bases, leaving a gap of 14 bases between them. As encoded in the germline V gene, CDR1 is SGHDT while CDR2 is YYEEEE. The sequence came from a woman aged 25 to 39 in good health. Sequencing was performed on naive CD8+ T cells sorted from blood. The cell subset or site label corresponds to: CD45RA+CCR7+. The rearrangement joined TRBV5-6 to TRBJ1-4, with TRBD1 perhaps the D gene, on 6 matching bases. The DNA sequence is as follows: TGTGCCAGCAGCTTGTTGACAGGCGAGGGTGAAAAACTGTTTTTT. This translates into CASSLLTGEGEKLFF.